This section outlines one T cell receptor beta chain sequence together with its context. Its target is not known. This sample stems from a study of T cell responses to AZD1222 COVID-19 vaccine. The study's findings and limits: Vaccine-associated CD4 TCRs ranged over spike, dominating at 160-218 and 743-854. Only five to seven individuals given AZD1222 were seropositive at baseline. In a largely white British group with more females than males, clonal diversity was possibly underestimated.

Profiling relied on immunoSEQ multiplex PCR, and the TCRdb table lists in-frame clones only, not all of them. The top ten clones hold 2.7% of a sample with 200,000 or so clones, over 70% of them seen once. Germline CDR1 is SGHRS and CDR2 is YFSETQ. This CDR3 is 17 amino acids long. Deletions cut 0 bases from V and 3 bases from J, with 15 bases between. The receptor comes from an adult in good health. The chain couples TRBV5-1 to TRBJ1-4; D may be TRBD1 (5 bases). Specimen: peripheral blood, collected on day 0 of MenACWY control vaccination. This CDR3 is CASSLAAGGGSNEKLFF. The DNA for the CDR3 is TGCGCCAGCAGCTTGGCCGCCGGGGGAGGGTCTAATGAAAAACTGTTTTTT.